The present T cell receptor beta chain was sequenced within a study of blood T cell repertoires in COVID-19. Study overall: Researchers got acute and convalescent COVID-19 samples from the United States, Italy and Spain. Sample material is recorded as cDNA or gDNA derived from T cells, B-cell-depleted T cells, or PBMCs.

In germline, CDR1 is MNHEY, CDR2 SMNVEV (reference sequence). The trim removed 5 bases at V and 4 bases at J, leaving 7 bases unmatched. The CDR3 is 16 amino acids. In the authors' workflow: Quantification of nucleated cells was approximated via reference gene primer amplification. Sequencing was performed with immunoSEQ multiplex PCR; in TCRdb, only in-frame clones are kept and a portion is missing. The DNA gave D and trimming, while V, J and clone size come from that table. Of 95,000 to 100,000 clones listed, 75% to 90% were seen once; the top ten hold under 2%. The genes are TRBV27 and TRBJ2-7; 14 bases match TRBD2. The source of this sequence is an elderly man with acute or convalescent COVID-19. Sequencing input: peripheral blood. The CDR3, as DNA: TGTGCCAGCAGTCGGGGACTAGCGGGAGTAAGTTACGAGCAGTACTTC. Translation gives CASSRGLAGVSYEQYF.